This is a list of T cell receptor beta chains from one sample in a study of cytomegalovirus exposure and HLA in healthy donors. The repertoire was sequenced with immunoSEQ multiplex PCR; TCRdb's copy has only in-frame clones and lacks some. Among 100,000 or so clones, around three quarters were seen once, and the ten largest hold over 4%. Sequencing was done on a sample of PBMCs. The receptors derive from a female donor in good health and CMV-seropositive. The CDR3 runs from the conserved cysteine through the conserved F or W. The D gene is left open where the match is weak. Clone size appears in some rows only: once, few, many, or a class for an expanded clone.

clone size: -
J gene: TRBJ1-5
CDR3 length: 14
V gene: TRBV25-1
D gene: TRBD1
CDR3 protein: CASSGGTANQPQHF
CDR3 DNA: TGTGCCAGCAGTGGTGGGACAGCTAATCAGCCCCAGCATTTT

clone size: -
J gene: TRBJ2-1
CDR3 length: 15
V gene: TRBV6-4
D gene: TRBD2
CDR3 protein: CASSDGTSGPNEQFF
CDR3 DNA: TGTGCCAGCAGTGACGGGACTAGCGGGCCCAATGAGCAGTTCTTC

clone size: -
J gene: TRBJ2-5
CDR3 length: 16
V gene: TRBV30
D gene: -
CDR3 protein: CAWSYRRGTYQETQYF
CDR3 DNA: TGTGCCTGGAGCTATCGCCGTGGGACATACCAAGAGACCCAGTACTTC

clone size: few
J gene: TRBJ1-2
CDR3 length: 16
V gene: TRBV5-1
D gene: TRBD1
CDR3 protein: CASSLEGLAGTGGYTF
CDR3 DNA: TGCGCCAGCAGCTTGGAAGGGCTGGCAGGGACAGGTGGCTACACCTTC

clone size: -
J gene: TRBJ1-5
CDR3 length: 13
V gene: TRBV5-1
D gene: TRBD1
CDR3 protein: CAWDSGCDQPQHF
CDR3 DNA: TGCGCTTGGGACAGCGGATGTGATCAGCCCCAGCATTTT

clone size: -
J gene: TRBJ1-4
CDR3 length: 13
V gene: TRBV5-1
D gene: TRBD1
CDR3 protein: CASSTGTGEKLFF
CDR3 DNA: TGCGCCAGCAGCACAGGGACAGGAGAAAAACTGTTTTTT

clone size: -
J gene: TRBJ1-5
CDR3 length: 16
V gene: TRBV6-6
D gene: -
CDR3 protein: CASRNRDISPNQPQHF
CDR3 DNA: TGTGCCAGCAGAAATCGAGACATCTCGCCCAATCAGCCCCAGCATTTT

clone size: -
J gene: TRBJ2-2
CDR3 length: 16
V gene: TRBV11-2
D gene: TRBD2
CDR3 protein: CASSHPGLAVAGELFF
CDR3 DNA: TGTGCCAGCAGCCACCCGGGACTAGCGGTGGCCGGGGAGCTGTTTTTT

clone size: -
J gene: TRBJ1-2
CDR3 length: 14
V gene: TRBV27
D gene: -
CDR3 protein: CASKQYDRDYGYTF
CDR3 DNA: TGTGCCAGCAAACAATACGACAGAGACTATGGCTACACCTTC

clone size: -
J gene: TRBJ1-1
CDR3 length: 15
V gene: TRBV21-1
D gene: -
CDR3 protein: CASSRTGTRNTEAFF
CDR3 DNA: TGTGCCAGCAGCAGAACAGGGACGAGGAACACTGAAGCTTTCTTT

clone size: once
J gene: TRBJ1-4
CDR3 length: 15
V gene: TRBV5-1
D gene: -
CDR3 protein: CASSLGKGQNEKLFF
CDR3 DNA: TGCGCCAGCAGCTTGGGAAAGGGGCAGAATGAAAAACTGTTTTTT

clone size: -
J gene: TRBJ2-5
CDR3 length: 16
V gene: TRBV5-6
D gene: TRBD2
CDR3 protein: CASSFPGLAGGGTQYF
CDR3 DNA: TGTGCCAGCAGCTTTCCTGGACTAGCGGGAGGGGGGACCCAGTACTTC

clone size: -
J gene: TRBJ1-1
CDR3 length: 15
V gene: TRBV4-3
D gene: -
CDR3 protein: CASSQDPETNTEAFF
CDR3 DNA: TGCGCCAGCAGCCAAGATCCAGAAACGAACACTGAAGCTTTCTTT

clone size: -
J gene: TRBJ2-3
CDR3 length: 14
V gene: TRBV4-2
D gene: -
CDR3 protein: CASSPSVQGDTQYF
CDR3 DNA: TGTGCCAGCAGCCCATCAGTCCAGGGAGATACGCAGTATTTT

clone size: -
J gene: TRBJ2-7
CDR3 length: 14
V gene: TRBV10-1
D gene: -
CDR3 protein: CASSDLRAPYEQYF
CDR3 DNA: TGCGCCAGCAGTGATCTTCGAGCGCCCTACGAGCAGTACTTC

clone size: -
J gene: TRBJ1-2
CDR3 length: 12
V gene: TRBV5-1
D gene: -
CDR3 protein: CASSSDFYGYTF
CDR3 DNA: TGCGCCAGCAGTTCAGACTTCTATGGCTACACCTTC

clone size: -
J gene: TRBJ2-2
CDR3 length: 15
V gene: TRBV11-2
D gene: TRBD2
CDR3 protein: CASSLDGTSAGELFF
CDR3 DNA: TGTGCCAGCAGCTTAGACGGGACTAGCGCCGGGGAGCTGTTTTTT

clone size: few
J gene: TRBJ1-5
CDR3 length: 15
V gene: TRBV19
D gene: -
CDR3 protein: CASSIDRNGGQPQHF
CDR3 DNA: TGTGCCAGTAGTATTGACCGCAACGGCGGGCAGCCCCAGCATTTT

clone size: few
J gene: TRBJ2-1
CDR3 length: 14
V gene: TRBV10-3
D gene: -
CDR3 protein: CAISEGRYYNEQFF
CDR3 DNA: TGTGCCATCAGTGAAGGGAGGTATTACAATGAGCAGTTCTTC

clone size: -
J gene: TRBJ2-5
CDR3 length: 13
V gene: TRBV28
D gene: -
CDR3 protein: CASSLMAPRAQYF
CDR3 DNA: TGTGCCAGCAGTTTGATGGCCCCGCGGGCCCAGTACTTC

clone size: -
J gene: TRBJ2-3
CDR3 length: 12
V gene: TRBV5-1
D gene: -
CDR3 protein: CATRGAGDTQYF
CDR3 DNA: TGCGCCACCCGGGGGGCGGGGGATACGCAGTATTTT

clone size: -
J gene: TRBJ1-1
CDR3 length: 16
V gene: TRBV9
D gene: -
CDR3 protein: CASSAGAGGPNTEAFF
CDR3 DNA: TGTGCCAGCAGCGCCGGGGCCGGGGGGCCGAACACTGAAGCTTTCTTT

clone size: -
J gene: TRBJ2-3
CDR3 length: 16
V gene: TRBV5-1
D gene: TRBD2
CDR3 protein: CASSTLSGLGPDTQYF
CDR3 DNA: TGCGCCAGCAGCACCCTCTCGGGACTAGGACCAGATACGCAGTATTTT

clone size: -
J gene: TRBJ2-7
CDR3 length: 15
V gene: TRBV7-2
D gene: TRBD1
CDR3 protein: CASSWDSSYSYEQYF
CDR3 DNA: TGTGCCAGCAGCTGGGACAGTTCATACTCCTACGAGCAGTACTTC

clone size: -
J gene: TRBJ2-1
CDR3 length: 15
V gene: TRBV7-2
D gene: TRBD1
CDR3 protein: CASRPGGQGFGEQFF
CDR3 DNA: TGTGCCAGCCGACCCGGGGGACAGGGGTTCGGTGAGCAGTTCTTC

clone size: -
J gene: TRBJ2-2
CDR3 length: 14
V gene: TRBV6-6
D gene: -
CDR3 protein: CASSFRFNTGELFF
CDR3 DNA: TGTGCCAGCAGTTTCCGGTTTAACACCGGGGAGCTGTTTTTT

clone size: -
J gene: TRBJ1-5
CDR3 length: 17
V gene: TRBV2
D gene: -
CDR3 protein: CASSGGGGATGNQPQHF
CDR3 DNA: TGTGCCAGCAGTGGAGGTGGGGGCGCCACGGGCAATCAGCCCCAGCATTTT

clone size: -
J gene: TRBJ2-1
CDR3 length: 19
V gene: TRBV10-1
D gene: TRBD2
CDR3 protein: CASSGKGLAGGSLWDEQFF
CDR3 DNA: TGCGCCAGCAGTGGGAAAGGACTAGCGGGAGGGTCGTTGTGGGATGAGCAGTTCTTC

clone size: -
J gene: TRBJ1-4
CDR3 length: 15
V gene: TRBV15
D gene: TRBD1
CDR3 protein: CATSLGQGEWEKLFF
CDR3 DNA: TGTGCCACCAGCCTTGGACAGGGGGAATGGGAAAAACTGTTTTTT

clone size: -
J gene: TRBJ2-1
CDR3 length: 14
V gene: TRBV11-3
D gene: -
CDR3 protein: CASSLDGARDEQFF
CDR3 DNA: TGTGCCAGCAGCTTAGATGGGGCCCGTGATGAGCAGTTCTTC

clone size: few
J gene: TRBJ2-2
CDR3 length: 16
V gene: TRBV30
D gene: TRBD2
CDR3 protein: CAWSVRTSGNTGELFF
CDR3 DNA: TGTGCCTGGAGTGTACGGACTAGCGGGAACACCGGGGAGCTGTTTTTT

clone size: -
J gene: TRBJ2-2
CDR3 length: 16
V gene: TRBV7-9
D gene: -
CDR3 protein: CASSLASRGGTGELFF
CDR3 DNA: TGTGCCAGCAGCTTAGCTTCCAGGGGAGGGACCGGGGAGCTGTTTTTT

clone size: few
J gene: TRBJ2-7
CDR3 length: 16
V gene: TRBV11-2
D gene: TRBD1
CDR3 protein: CASSFRSTGVNYEQYF
CDR3 DNA: TGTGCCAGCAGCTTCCGATCGACAGGGGTTAACTACGAGCAGTACTTC

clone size: -
J gene: TRBJ2-5
CDR3 length: 13
V gene: TRBV2
D gene: -
CDR3 protein: CASRFGVGETQYF
CDR3 DNA: TGTGCCAGCAGATTCGGGGTAGGAGAGACCCAGTACTTC

clone size: -
J gene: TRBJ2-5
CDR3 length: 15
V gene: TRBV5-1
D gene: -
CDR3 protein: CASSLAGVFQETQYF
CDR3 DNA: TGCGCCAGCAGCTTGGCGGGAGTATTCCAAGAGACCCAGTACTTC

clone size: medium-sized
J gene: TRBJ2-2
CDR3 length: 18
V gene: TRBV4-3
D gene: TRBD2
CDR3 protein: CASSQDLGVAGNTGELFF
CDR3 DNA: TGCGCCAGCAGCCAAGATCTCGGAGTAGCGGGGAACACCGGGGAGCTGTTTTTT

clone size: -
J gene: TRBJ1-6
CDR3 length: 15
V gene: TRBV4-3
D gene: TRBD1
CDR3 protein: CASSQVGTVNSPLHF
CDR3 DNA: TGCGCCAGCAGCCAAGTCGGGACAGTAAATTCACCCCTCCACTTT

clone size: few
J gene: TRBJ2-2
CDR3 length: 15
V gene: TRBV9
D gene: -
CDR3 protein: CASSALDRNTGELFF
CDR3 DNA: TGTGCCAGCAGCGCTTTAGACAGGAACACCGGGGAGCTGTTTTTT

clone size: -
J gene: TRBJ2-6
CDR3 length: 15
V gene: TRBV5-1
D gene: TRBD1
CDR3 protein: CASSLDRGGANGLTF
CDR3 DNA: TGCGCCAGCAGCTTGGACAGGGGTGGGGCCAACGGCCTGACTTTC

clone size: -
J gene: TRBJ2-1
CDR3 length: 13
V gene: TRBV5-1
D gene: -
CDR3 protein: CASSFGEIDEQFF
CDR3 DNA: TGCGCCAGCAGCTTTGGGGAGATTGATGAGCAGTTCTTC

clone size: once
J gene: TRBJ1-1
CDR3 length: 14
V gene: TRBV30
D gene: -
CDR3 protein: CAWSAGTSNTEAFF
CDR3 DNA: TGTGCCTGGAGTGCCGGGACATCGAACACTGAAGCTTTCTTT

clone size: -
J gene: TRBJ2-2
CDR3 length: 15
V gene: TRBV6-1
D gene: TRBD1
CDR3 protein: CASSDRQGAGGELFF
CDR3 DNA: TGTGCCAGCAGTGACCGACAGGGGGCCGGCGGGGAGCTGTTTTTT

clone size: -
J gene: TRBJ2-5
CDR3 length: 13
V gene: TRBV18
D gene: -
CDR3 protein: CASSPQEGETQYF
CDR3 DNA: TGTGCCAGCTCACCCCAGGAAGGAGAGACCCAGTACTTC

clone size: -
J gene: TRBJ2-3
CDR3 length: 14
V gene: TRBV19
D gene: -
CDR3 protein: CASSIDLPTDTQYF
CDR3 DNA: TGTGCCAGTAGTATAGATCTACCAACAGATACGCAGTATTTT

clone size: -
J gene: TRBJ2-1
CDR3 length: 18
V gene: TRBV5-1
D gene: TRBD2
CDR3 protein: CASSPGLAGSSSYNEQFF
CDR3 DNA: TGCGCCAGCAGCCCGGGACTAGCGGGAAGTTCTTCCTACAATGAGCAGTTCTTC